Included here is one T cell receptor (beta chain) sequence, with context. Antigen unknown. The data are from a study of T cell clonotyping in hematopoietic cell transplantation. Study-level findings and limits: Higher Inverse Simpson Index values in graft donor and pretransplant recipient predicted broader posttransplant TCR diversity. At the given depth, recipient repertoires were over 95% de novo clonotypes.

The CDR3 consists of 16 residues. CDR1 MNHEY and CDR2 SVGAGI come from the germline V gene. With 0 bases removed from V and 0 bases from J, the gap between germline ends came to 12 bases. Using immunoSEQ multiplex PCR, the repertoire was profiled, and TCRdb retains in-frame clones only, with some absent. The repertoire has 35,000 to 45,000 clones, around 94% of them found once; the top ten carry more than 0.7%. The receptor was derived from a woman between 50 and 59 years old in good health. Some clones in this sample may be carry-over from other donors' samples. The chain has TRBV6-5 and TRBJ2-7; D may be TRBD1 (5 bases). Sequenced material: peripheral blood mononuclear cells. The DNA for the CDR3 is TGTGCCAGCAGTTACTCTGGGGCAGGTTTCTCCTACGAGCAGTACTTC. As protein: CASSYSGAGFSYEQYF.